The 16 T cell receptor beta chains given below trace back to one sample, sequenced in a study of T cell clusters in autoimmune cytopenias. Multiplex touch-down PCR amplified TRB using TRB-A and TRB-B pools in one tube. Each CDR3 protein gets one entry in TCRdb, which reprocessed the multiplex PCR reads and gives no DNA. The table lists under 8,500 distinct CDR3 sequences. Roughly 40,000 genome equivalents of blood DNA were amplified for TRB. Sequenced: peripheral blood. The receptors were gathered from a human donor with an autoimmune cytopenia or autoimmune hepatitis (not recorded which).

The rearrangement joins TRBV7-6 to TRBJ2-3; the TCRdb D gene call, TRBD1, has no DNA to confirm it. The CDR3 extends over 19 amino acids. CDR1 SGHVS and CDR2 FNYEAQ come from the germline V gene. This CDR3 reads CASSLVVWGLRQGGGTQYF.

CDR3 sequence: CSADSGGLDYNEQFF. The rearrangement links TRBV20-1 to TRBJ2-1; the D call from TCRdb, TRBD2, cannot be confirmed without DNA. This CDR3 is built from 15 residues. Germline loops: CDR1 DFQATT, CDR2 SNEGSKA (reference sequence).

The V call is TRBV12-3 or TRBV12-4, the J call TRBJ2-1; TCRdb's assignment of TRBD1 cannot be checked, as there is no DNA. The CDR3 extends over 14 amino acids. The CDR3 protein is CASGGGRTYNEQFF.

This clonotype shows up as medium-sized by frequency. V is TRBV29-1 and J is TRBJ2-1; there is no DNA to check the TCRdb D call of TRBD1. The CDR3 totals 14 residues. Germline V gene data show CDR1 as SQVTM and CDR2 as ANQGSEA. The CDR3 here is CSGGDRVKNNEQFF.

This chain connects TRBV5-1 to TRBJ1-4. Germline CDR1 is SGHRS and CDR2 is YFSETQ. The CDR3 has 13 amino acids. CDR3 region: CASSWRDDQKLFF.

The chain combines TRBV5-1 with TRBJ1-1; TCRdb's assignment of TRBD1 cannot be checked, as there is no DNA. Per the germline V gene, CDR1 is SGHRS and CDR2 is YFSETQ. CDR3 size: 14 residues. The CDR3 reads CASSLGGGITEAFF.

V is TRBV5-6 and J is TRBJ2-7; TCRdb's assignment of TRBD2 cannot be checked, as there is no DNA. Germline V lookup: CDR1 SGHDT, CDR2 YYEEEE. The CDR3 is 15 residues long. The CDR3: CASSFFTGVTYEQYF.

This chain uses TRBV6-2 or TRBV6-3 with TRBJ2-5; TCRdb names TRBD1, which stays unverified in the absence of DNA. Germline V gene sequence: CDR1 MNHEY, CDR2 SVGEGT. CDR3 size: 15 residues. The CDR3 sequence is CASSYSGLGLETQYF.

The gene calls are TRBV6-5 and TRBJ2-3; without DNA, the TCRdb call of TRBD1 cannot be checked. The CDR3 extends over 12 amino acids. The germline CDR1 and CDR2 sequences are MNHEY and SVGAGI. CDR3 sequence reads: CACSEQGDTQYF.

Measured by frequency, this clonotype is medium-sized. CDR3 region: CASSIDMGRINEKLFF. The chain employs TRBV19 and TRBJ1-4. The CDR3 sequence is 16 residues long. Germline V gives CDR1 LNHDA, CDR2 SQIVND (reference sequence).

In terms of frequency, this clonotype is medium-sized (0.01 to 0.1%). This chain uses TRBV6-5 with TRBJ1-1; absent DNA, TCRdb's TRBD1 call cannot be checked. This CDR3 is built from 15 residues. Germline CDR1 MNHEY, CDR2 SVGAGI. Here the CDR3 reads CASSQSVMGHTEAFF.

This clonotype is labeled medium-sized (0.01 to 0.1%) based on frequency. The chain employs TRBV18 and TRBJ2-2; TCRdb indicates TRBD1, and absent DNA this call remains unverified. The CDR3 runs 15 residues. Germline V gene lookup returns CDR1 KGHSH and CDR2 LQKENI. Here the CDR3 reads CASSSDRARTGELFF.

The CDR3 loop reads CASSYRATSGGASDTQYF. This rearrangement joins TRBV6-6 to TRBJ2-3; TCRdb proposes TRBD2, but this gene call is untestable without DNA. This CDR3 contains 18 residues. Germline values: CDR1 MNHNY, CDR2 SVGAGI (reference sequence).

The rearrangement uses TRBV12-3 or TRBV12-4 and TRBJ1-2; TCRdb outputs TRBD1, but without DNA this stays unchecked. There are 13 residues in the CDR3. CDR3 protein: CASSLWGGGGYTF.

By frequency, this clonotype registers medium-sized. The V and J genes are TRBV6-1 and TRBJ1-2; TCRdb's D gene call, TRBD1, goes unchecked for lack of DNA. The germline V gene encodes CDR1 MNHNS and CDR2 SASEGT. The CDR3 has 14 amino acids. CDR3 sequence: CASSTGQGNYGYTF.

This clonotype is deemed medium-sized by its frequency. This rearrangement joins TRBV20-1 to TRBJ2-7. The germline V gene encodes CDR1 DFQATT and CDR2 SNEGSKA (reference sequence). The CDR3 has 12 residues. CDR3 region: CSARDTAYEQYF.